The 32 T cell receptor beta chains below were found in one sample sequenced in a study of T-cell reconstitution after alpha-beta-depleted transplantation in children. Unique molecular identifiers featured in how the TCRbeta library was prepared. MiXCR was run by TCRdb on the PCR reads, yielding one entry per CDR3 protein. The repertoire holds over 25,000 distinct CDR3 sequences, with 15% to 20% as singletons. This specimen consisted of PBMCs, mostly from graft donor cells, obtained 60 days after TCRalphabeta/CD19-depleted stem cell transplant. Every receptor here comes from a male patient under 10 years old who had a stem cell transplant for acute lymphoblastic leukemia, so the T cells may come from the graft donor.

This clonotype was detected many times. This chain links TRBV7-2 with TRBJ2-3; 10 positions agree with TRBD2. Germline V gene sequence: CDR1 SGHTA, CDR2 FQGNSA. Trimming removed 4 bases from V and 5 bases from J; junction bases left unmatched: 6. The CDR3 totals 15 residues. The CDR3 region is CASSSPSGGRDTQYF. CDR3 DNA sequence: TGTGCCAGCAGCTCTCCTAGCGGGGGTCGAGATACGCAGTATTTT.

In its sample, this clonotype was seen a few times. The rearrangement uses TRBV29-1 and TRBJ1-2; a possible D gene is TRBD1 (5 bases). The V gene's germline CDR1 is SQVTM and CDR2 ANQGSEA. The CDR3 loop spans 14 amino acids. The V and J ends lost 3 bases and 3 bases respectively, with 14 bases between them. CDR3 amino acids: CSVDPPGRDYGYTF. The CDR3 coding sequence is TGCAGCGTTGATCCCCCAGGGCGGGACTATGGCTACACCTTC.

This clonotype occurred a few times. V gene TRBV6-5 combines with J gene TRBJ1-6; D remains ambiguous. The germline V gene encodes CDR1 MNHEY and CDR2 SVGAGI. Trimming stripped 2 bases from V and 3 bases from J, with 11 bases between. This CDR3 comprises 16 residues. CDR3 region: CASSYASRGYNSPLHF. The CDR3 DNA reads as TGTGCCAGCAGTTACGCCTCGCGGGGCTATAATTCACCCCTCCACTTT.

The rearrangement links TRBV2 to TRBJ2-7; 7 bases agree with TRBD1. Germline CDR1 SNHLY, CDR2 FYNNEI. This CDR3 comprises 14 residues. The trim removed 6 bases at V and 6 bases at J, leaving 11 bases unmatched. For the CDR3, the DNA is TGTGCCAGCAGAGGACAGAGGGGGCTAGGCGAGCAGTACTTC. Its protein is CASRGQRGLGEQYF.

The table lists this clonotype with many counts. This chain connects TRBV4-2 to TRBJ2-1; TRBD2 might be the D (7 bases). The CDR3 is 15 amino acids. Trimming cost V 4 bases and J 5 bases, with 15 bases left between them. In germline, CDR1 is LGHNA, CDR2 YNFKEQ. CDR3 sequence (DNA): TGTGCCAGCAGCCGGAGGGGGAGGGAGGACAATGAGCAGTTCTTC. It codes for CASSRRGREDNEQFF.

CDR3 sequence (DNA): TGCGCCAGCAGCCAAGAAAATGGCGGGTACACTGAAGCTTTCTTT. It codes for CASSQENGGYTEAFF. The V call is TRBV4-1, the J call TRBJ1-1; no reliable D call. Per germline, CDR1 MGHRA and CDR2 YSYEKL. Trimming shortened V by 0 bases and J by 3 bases, and 11 bases separated the two germline ends. CDR3 length equals 15 residues.

In this sample, this clonotype turned up a few times. The chain couples TRBV28 to TRBJ1-2; TRBD1 aligns across 8 bases. This CDR3 contains 13 residues. The J segment lost 7 bases and the V segment lost 3 bases, leaving 4 bases of the junction unmatched. Germline V gene sequence: CDR1 MDHEN, CDR2 SYDVKM. CDR3 in DNA: TGTGCCAGCAGTTTCGGACAGGGCCTTGGCTACACCTTC. This sequence encodes CASSFGQGLGYTF.

Many counts were recorded for this clonotype. The rearrangement uses TRBV5-6 and TRBJ1-3, with no clear D. Germline CDR1 reads SGHDT; CDR2 reads YYEEEE. V lost 4 bases to trimming and J lost 4 bases, with 12 bases between them. CDR3 length: 14 residues. This chain's CDR3 is CASSAGYPGNTIYF. In DNA, the CDR3 is TGTGCCAGCAGCGCGGGGTACCCAGGAAACACCATATATTTT.

There are many counts of this clonotype. The chain recombines TRBV20-1 with TRBJ2-4; 10 bases map to TRBD1. Germline V gene sequence: CDR1 DFQATT, CDR2 SNEGSKA (reference sequence). The CDR3 extends over 12 amino acids. Losses at the gene ends were 6 bases for V and 15 bases for J; bases not matched to a gene: 11. The CDR3 loop is CSASTSDRGMYF. The CDR3 DNA sequence: TGCAGTGCCTCCACCTCGGACAGGGGGATGTACTTC.

This clonotype was seen a handful of times. The V and J genes are TRBV6-2 or TRBV6-3 and TRBJ2-1; a possible D gene is TRBD2 (6 bases). CDR1 MNHEY and CDR2 SVGEGT come from the germline V gene. V gave up 10 bases and J gave up 4 bases, with 17 bases separating them. The CDR3 contains 14 residues. The CDR3 sequence is CATRRDSPYNEQFF. The CDR3 DNA sequence: TGTGCCACCCGCCGGGACTCCCCATACAATGAGCAGTTCTTC.

This chain connects TRBV29-1 to TRBJ1-2; D uncertain. V was clipped by 6 bases and J by 4 bases, with 9 bases between them. The CDR3 length is 11 residues. Looked up from germline, CDR1 is SQVTM and CDR2 is ANQGSEA. CDR3 amino acids: CSVAGGYGYTF. Written as DNA, the CDR3 is TGCAGCGTGGCTGGTGGCTATGGCTACACCTTC.

The rearrangement uses TRBV20-1 and TRBJ1-2; no definite D call. Germline CDR1 and CDR2: DFQATT and SNEGSKA (reference sequence). The CDR3 consists of 14 residues. V lost 3 bases and J lost 5, with 16 bases in between. In DNA, the CDR3 is TGCAGTGCTAGCGTTCTGGGGTACCGTTATGGCTACACCTTC. It encodes CSASVLGYRYGYTF.

In this sample, this clonotype turned up a few times. This chain's CDR3 is CAWSASSNTEAFF. The DNA of the CDR3 is TGTGCCTGGAGCGCCTCAAGTAACACTGAAGCTTTCTTT. This chain links TRBV30 with TRBJ1-1; D unclear. CDR1 is GTSNPN, CDR2 SVGIG, per germline (reference sequence). V dropped 3 bases and J dropped 2 bases, with 10 bases sitting between them. The CDR3 spans 13 residues.

In this sample, this clonotype turned up a few times. The rearrangement joins TRBV3-1 to TRBJ1-1, with D tentatively TRBD1 (5 bases). V lost 6 bases, J lost 4 bases, and 12 bases lay in between. This CDR3 is built from 13 residues. The germline gives CDR1 LGHDT, CDR2 YNNKEL (reference sequence). The CDR3 protein is CASSQFQGTEAFF. The CDR3 DNA follows: TGTGCCAGCAGTCAATTCCAGGGCACTGAAGCTTTCTTT.

This clonotype was observed at least ten times. The V gene is TRBV12-3 or TRBV12-4, the J gene TRBJ1-2; D not certain. V dropped 3 bases and J dropped 3 bases, with 11 bases sitting between them. The CDR3 runs to 14 residues. CDR3 loop: CASSFSGRHYGYTF. The CDR3 DNA reads as TGTGCCAGCAGTTTTAGTGGCAGGCACTATGGCTACACCTTC.

This clonotype has a count of ten or more. The rearrangement links TRBV20-1 to TRBJ1-2; 7 bases are shared with TRBD1. With V trimmed by 0 bases and J by 4 bases, 2 bases remained unmatched. CDR3 length equals 13 residues. Germline CDR1 and CDR2: DFQATT and SNEGSKA (reference sequence). CDR3 sequence reads: CSAREQGSYGYTF. The CDR3 bases are TGCAGTGCTAGAGAACAGGGGAGCTATGGCTACACCTTC.

This clonotype has only a few counts. The V call is TRBV5-1, the J call TRBJ2-7; possibly TRBD1 or TRBD2 for D (6 bases each). The CDR3 is made up of 13 amino acids. Per germline, CDR1 SGHRS and CDR2 YFSETQ. The V gene lost 2 bases and the J gene lost 4 bases, with 10 bases spanning the gap. The CDR3 sequence: CASSLEGGYEQYF. The DNA for the CDR3 is TGCGCCAGCAGCTTAGAAGGGGGGTACGAGCAGTACTTC.

This clonotype occurred a few times. The gene calls are TRBV12-3 or TRBV12-4 and TRBJ1-2, with 7 bases that match TRBD1. After removal of 5 bases from V and 4 bases from J, the junction contained 10 bases not matched to a gene. This CDR3 region has 15 residues. CDR3 coding DNA: TGTGCCAGCAGTCCACTGACAGGGCCAACCTATGGCTACACCTTC. This encodes CASSPLTGPTYGYTF.

The J gene is TRBJ2-1, the V gene TRBV20-1; 8 positions agree with TRBD2. Unmatched junction bases numbered 9, after V lost 3 bases and J lost 5 bases. The CDR3 sequence is 15 residues long. Looked up from germline, CDR1 is DFQATT and CDR2 is SNEGSKA (reference sequence). The CDR3 protein is CSARKGSGINNEQFF. The CDR3, as DNA: TGCAGTGCTAGGAAGGGTAGCGGGATCAACAATGAGCAGTTCTTC.

This clonotype was seen ten or more times. V usage is TRBV7-2 and J usage is TRBJ2-3, with 9 bases matching TRBD2. This CDR3 spans 15 amino acids. The germline gives CDR1 SGHTA, CDR2 FQGNSA. V lost 5 bases, J lost 4 bases, and 7 bases stayed unmatched. The DNA of the CDR3 is TGTGCCAGCAGCCAGCGGGCGGGAGGGGCAGATACGCAGTATTTT. It translates to CASSQRAGGADTQYF.

The V gene is TRBV6-2 or TRBV6-3, the J gene TRBJ2-7, with TRBD1 matching over 9 bases. The V gene's germline CDR1 is MNHEY and CDR2 SVGEGT. V gave up 8 bases and J gave up 7 bases; unmatched junction bases: 3. The CDR3 is 11 residues long. The CDR3 sequence: CASLQGAEQYF. CDR3 DNA: TGTGCCAGCCTACAGGGGGCGGAGCAGTACTTC.

This clonotype showed up just a few times. This sequence joins TRBV20-1 and TRBJ1-2; 10 bases fit TRBD1. V lost 4 bases, J lost 2 bases, and 4 bases stayed unmatched. Germline-derived CDR1 and CDR2 are DFQATT and SNEGSKA (reference sequence). This CDR3 region has 14 residues. CDR3 coding DNA: TGCAGTGCTACACGACAGGGGGCAAACTATGGCTACACCTTC. Amino acids: CSATRQGANYGYTF.

This clonotype was seen repeatedly, ten times or more. The J gene is TRBJ2-5, the V gene TRBV27, with unresolved D. CDR1 and CDR2 from the germline V gene are MNHEY and SMNVEV (reference sequence). V gave up 5 bases and J gave up 1 base, with 8 bases separating them. This CDR3 is 13 amino acids long. CDR3 sequence: CASSQRIQETQYF. CDR3 nucleotide sequence: TGTGCCAGCAGTCAAAGAATCCAAGAGACCCAGTACTTC.

A few counts support this clonotype. The chain recombines TRBV7-2 with TRBJ1-5; D might be TRBD1 (5 bases). V lost 1 base and J 1 base, leaving 8 bases between the germline ends. Germline loops: CDR1 SGHTA, CDR2 FQGNSA. This CDR3 has 15 amino acids. The CDR3 region is CASSLEGYSNQPQHF. CDR3 sequence (DNA): TGTGCCAGCAGCTTAGAGGGGTACAGCAATCAGCCCCAGCATTTT.

This clonotype has only a few counts. The chain recombines TRBV5-6 with TRBJ1-6; maybe TRBD1 (6 bases). This CDR3 comprises 16 residues. V lost 2 bases, J lost 8 bases, and 17 bases lay in between. Germline loops: CDR1 SGHDT, CDR2 YYEEEE. This chain's CDR3 is CASSFATGRWDSPLHF. The CDR3, as DNA: TGTGCCAGCAGCTTTGCTACAGGGCGATGGGATTCACCCCTCCACTTT. Combining the CDR3 with reference TRBV5-6 and TRBJ1-6 gives the whole variable domain DAGVTQSPTHLIKTRGQQVTLRCSPKSGHDTVSWYQQALGQGPQFIFQYYEEEERQRGNFPDRFSGHQFPNYSSELNVNALLLGDSALYLCASSFATGRWDSPLHFGNGTRLTVT.

The CDR3 bases are TGCGCCAGCAGCCAAGAGGGGGGGGTTCGGGAAAAACTGTTTTTT. It translates to CASSQEGGVREKLFF. The rearrangement uses TRBV4-3 and TRBJ1-4; D possibly corresponds to TRBD1 (5 bases). Germline V gene sequence: CDR1 LGHNA, CDR2 YSLEER. The CDR3 runs to 15 residues. V lost 0 bases and J lost 8, with 13 bases in between.

This clonotype has just a few counts. The chain joins TRBV12-3 or TRBV12-4 to TRBJ1-2; D is possibly TRBD1 (5 bases). V lost 8 bases and J lost 4, with 17 bases in between. The CDR3 runs 14 residues. The CDR3: CASGEGPTGYGYTF. CDR3 in DNA: TGTGCCAGCGGGGAGGGACCCACTGGCTATGGCTACACCTTC.

This clonotype was seen a handful of times. CDR3 region: CASSGGTADNSPLHF. DNA for the CDR3: TGTGCCAGCAGCGGGGGGACTGCAGATAATTCACCCCTCCACTTT. V is TRBV6-1 and J is TRBJ1-6, with a possible D match to TRBD1 (5 bases). V lost 6 bases to trimming and J lost 5 bases, with 14 bases between them. CDR3 length: 15 amino acids. Germline CDR1 MNHNS, CDR2 SASEGT.

This clonotype was counted many times. The chain employs TRBV5-1 and TRBJ1-2; D unresolved. CDR1 is SGHRS and CDR2 is YFSETQ in the germline V gene. The V gene lost 1 base and the J gene lost 4 bases, with 11 bases spanning the gap. CDR3 length equals 14 residues. The DNA of the CDR3 is TGCGCCAGCAGCTTGACCGTTCTCGGCTATGGCTACACCTTC. Protein product: CASSLTVLGYGYTF.

This clonotype was picked up a small number of times. V and J are TRBV5-1 and TRBJ1-4; 7 positions agree with TRBD1. J gave up 7 bases and V 4 bases, and 4 bases lay outside the gene matches. Germline V gene sequence: CDR1 SGHRS, CDR2 YFSETQ. The CDR3 runs to 13 residues. Here the CDR3 DNA reads TGCGCCAGCAGCGGATCAGGGGGTGAAAAACTGTTTTTT. This sequence encodes CASSGSGGEKLFF.

This clonotype was seen just once. The rearrangement uses TRBV7-2 and TRBJ1-4; D unclear. In germline, CDR1 is SGHTA, CDR2 FQGNSA. The CDR3 runs 15 residues. Trimming cost V 5 bases and J 0 bases, with 10 bases left between them. The CDR3 DNA is TGTGCCAGCAGCAGTGGAAGGGCAACTAATGAAAAACTGTTTTTT. Its protein is CASSSGRATNEKLFF. Using reference TRBV7-2 and TRBJ1-4 for the parts outside the CDR3, the full variable domain is GAGVSQSPSNKVTEKGKDVELRCDPISGHTALYWYRQSLGQGLEFLIYFQGNSAPDKSGLPSDRFSAERTGGSVSTLTIQRTQQEDSAVYLCASSSGRATNEKLFFGSGTQLSVL.

The CDR3 here is CASSERQGALYEQYF. CDR3 nucleotide sequence: TGTGCCAGCAGTGAACGGCAGGGGGCCCTCTACGAGCAGTACTTC. The J gene is TRBJ2-7, the V gene TRBV6-1; 8 bases match TRBD1. The germline V gene has CDR1 MNHNS and CDR2 SASEGT. J gave up 3 bases and V 2 bases, and 6 bases lay outside the gene matches. The CDR3 runs to 15 residues.